The rows below give T cell receptor beta chains drawn from one sample of a study of cytomegalovirus exposure and HLA in healthy donors. The repertoire was sequenced with immunoSEQ multiplex PCR; TCRdb's copy has only in-frame clones and lacks some. The table shows about 65,000 clones, with about 94% occurring only once. Sequencing was done on a sample of PBMCs. The source of these receptors is a man aged 18 to 30 in good health and CMV-seropositive. The CDR3 runs from the conserved cysteine through the conserved F or W. A D gene is named only where the DNA matches it firmly. A row's size may be missing; if present it is once, few, many or a size class.

V gene	D gene	J gene	clone size	CDR3 protein	CDR3 DNA
TRBV11-2	TRBD1	TRBJ1-3	NA	CASSSGEWTGSGNTIYF	TGTGCCAGCAGCTCGGGCGAATGGACAGGCTCTGGAAACACCATATATTTT
TRBV4-1	NA	TRBJ1-1	NA	CASSSGRGSTEAFF	TGCGCCAGCAGCTCCGGGCGGGGGTCCACTGAAGCTTTCTTT
TRBV5-4	TRBD1	TRBJ2-5	NA	CASSSGQNVETQYF	TGTGCCAGCAGCTCGGGACAGAACGTGGAGACCCAGTACTTC
TRBV5-4	TRBD1	TRBJ2-5	NA	CASSPQPGQSQETQYF	TGTGCCAGCAGCCCCCAACCGGGACAGTCACAAGAGACCCAGTACTTC
TRBV7-6	NA	TRBJ1-5	once	CASSSTGFGNQPQHF	TGTGCCAGCAGCTCCACAGGGTTTGGCAATCAGCCCCAGCATTTT
TRBV6-6	TRBD2	TRBJ2-7	NA	CASKNSGEDEQYF	TGTGCCAGCAAAAATAGCGGGGAGGACGAGCAGTACTTC
TRBV28	TRBD1	TRBJ1-2	once	CASSLTGLVLSYTF	TGTGCCAGCAGCCTGACAGGGCTAGTATTGAGCTACACCTTC
TRBV5-6	TRBD2	TRBJ2-5	NA	CASSLGLAGLQETQYF	TGTGCCAGCAGCTTGGGACTAGCGGGGCTCCAAGAGACCCAGTACTTC
TRBV6-4	TRBD2	TRBJ2-3	NA	CASSLAGGADTQYF	TGTGCCAGCAGCTTAGCGGGAGGGGCAGATACGCAGTATTTT
TRBV11-3	NA	TRBJ1-1	NA	CASSLERGNTEAFF	TGTGCCAGCAGCTTAGAAAGGGGTAACACTGAAGCTTTCTTT
TRBV4-1	TRBD2	TRBJ2-5	once	CASSFRSGGETQYF	TGCGCCAGCAGCTTCCGCAGCGGGGGAGAGACCCAGTACTTC
TRBV6-1	TRBD1	TRBJ1-1	NA	CASGTDPNTEAFF	TGTGCCAGCGGGACAGACCCGAACACTGAAGCTTTCTTT
TRBV6-5	TRBD2	TRBJ2-1	NA	CASSPSGGHYNEQFF	TGTGCCAGCAGCCCGAGCGGGGGCCATTACAATGAGCAGTTCTTC
TRBV7-3	TRBD2	TRBJ2-7	NA	CASSLRTSSYEQYF	TGTGCCAGCAGCTTAAGGACTAGCTCCTACGAGCAGTACTTC
TRBV9	TRBD1	TRBJ1-1	once	CASSGTGTGEVRTEAFF	TGTGCCAGCAGCGGAACCGGGACAGGGGAGGTTCGTACTGAAGCTTTCTTT
TRBV7-2	NA	TRBJ1-5	NA	CASSPWAGQPQHF	TGTGCCAGCAGCCCTTGGGCCGGTCAGCCCCAGCATTTT
TRBV29-1	NA	TRBJ1-1	NA	CSADSPNTEAFF	TGCAGCGCGGACAGCCCCAACACTGAAGCTTTCTTT
TRBV7-8	TRBD1	TRBJ2-1	NA	CASSLAGGQYPDEQFF	TGTGCCAGCAGCTTAGCAGGGGGCCAATATCCGGATGAGCAGTTCTTC
TRBV6-1	TRBD1	TRBJ1-1	once	CASSPTGFSEAFF	TGTGCCAGCAGTCCGACAGGGTTCAGCGAAGCTTTCTTT
TRBV7-6	NA	TRBJ1-2	NA	CASSLDIRYYGYTF	TGTGCCAGCAGCTTAGACATCAGATACTATGGCTACACCTTC
TRBV4-1	TRBD1	TRBJ1-2	NA	CASSQGRGQGVYGYTF	TGCGCCAGCAGCCAAGGGAGGGGACAGGGGGTTTATGGCTACACCTTC
TRBV27	TRBD1	TRBJ2-6	once	CASSPIGQGFLSGANVLTF	TGTGCCAGCAGCCCCATCGGACAGGGGTTTCTCTCTGGGGCCAACGTCCTGACTTTC
TRBV25-1	TRBD1	TRBJ2-7	NA	CASSPGQGYEQYF	TGTGCCAGCAGTCCCGGACAGGGCTACGAGCAGTACTTC
TRBV6-1	TRBD1	TRBJ1-3	once	CASRGSTGGNTIYF	TGTGCCAGCAGGGGATCGACAGGGGGAAACACCATATATTTT
TRBV10-1	TRBD1	TRBJ2-7	few	CASTFTGQHSYEQYF	TGCGCCAGCACTTTTACGGGACAGCACTCCTACGAGCAGTACTTC
TRBV5-6	NA	TRBJ2-5	NA	CASSFPGSRRGETQYF	TGTGCCAGCAGCTTTCCGGGCTCGAGACGGGGAGAGACCCAGTACTTC